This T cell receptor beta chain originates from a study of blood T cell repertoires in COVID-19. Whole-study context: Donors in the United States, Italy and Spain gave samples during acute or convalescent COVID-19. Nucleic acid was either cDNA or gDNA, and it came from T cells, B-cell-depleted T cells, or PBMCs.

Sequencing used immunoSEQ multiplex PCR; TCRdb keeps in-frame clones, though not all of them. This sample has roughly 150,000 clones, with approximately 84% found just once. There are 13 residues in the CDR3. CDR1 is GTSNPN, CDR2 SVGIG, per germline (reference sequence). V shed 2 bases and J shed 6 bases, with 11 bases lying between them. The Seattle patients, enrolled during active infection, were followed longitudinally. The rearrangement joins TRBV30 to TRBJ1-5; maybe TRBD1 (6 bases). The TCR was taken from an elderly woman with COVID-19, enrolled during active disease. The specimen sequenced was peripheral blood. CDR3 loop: CAWSRAGVQPQHF. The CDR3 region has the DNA TGTGCCTGGAGTAGGGCAGGGGTTCAGCCCCAGCATTTT.